Below, one TCR beta chain is given with its context. This sample includes further DNA sequences coding for the same CDR3. The data were taken from a study of blood T cell repertoires in COVID-19. Study-level background: There were acute and convalescent COVID-19 samples, and they came from the United States, Italy and Spain.

Sequenced by immunoSEQ multiplex PCR; TCRdb stores in-frame clones only, minus some. Of about 240,000 clones listed, roughly 77% were seen once; the top ten hold around 3.4%. The clonotype comes from a woman aged 80 or older with acute or convalescent COVID-19. The sample consisted of peripheral blood.

The CDR3 is CASSYSGAYYGYTF. The CDR3 DNA sequence: TGTGCCAGCAGTTACTCTGGGGCTTACTATGGCTACACCTTC. V usage is TRBV6-5 and J usage is TRBJ1-2; D may be TRBD1 (5 bases). The germline V and J ends were trimmed by 0 bases and 3 bases, with 8 bases remaining between them. Germline values: CDR1 MNHEY, CDR2 SVGAGI. The CDR3 sequence is 14 residues long.